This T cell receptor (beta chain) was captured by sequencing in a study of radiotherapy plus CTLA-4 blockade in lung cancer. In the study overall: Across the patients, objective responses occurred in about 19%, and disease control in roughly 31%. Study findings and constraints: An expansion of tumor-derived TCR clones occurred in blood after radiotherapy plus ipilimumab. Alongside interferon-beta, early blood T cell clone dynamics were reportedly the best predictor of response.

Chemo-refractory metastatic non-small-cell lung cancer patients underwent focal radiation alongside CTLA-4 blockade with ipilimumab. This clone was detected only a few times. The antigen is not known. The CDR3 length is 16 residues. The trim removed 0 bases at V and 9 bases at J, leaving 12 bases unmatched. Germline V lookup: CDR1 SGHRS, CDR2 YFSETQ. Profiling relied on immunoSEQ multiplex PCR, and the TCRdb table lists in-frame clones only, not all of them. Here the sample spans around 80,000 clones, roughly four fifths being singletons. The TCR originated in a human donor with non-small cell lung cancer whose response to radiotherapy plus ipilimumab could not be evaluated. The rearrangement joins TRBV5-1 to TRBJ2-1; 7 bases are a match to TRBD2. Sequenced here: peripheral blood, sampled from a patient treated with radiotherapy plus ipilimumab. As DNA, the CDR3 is TGCGCCAGCAGCTTGGCCGCGGGGGAGGGCCTGAGTGAGCAGTTCTTC. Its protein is CASSLAAGEGLSEQFF.